The next 25 T cell receptor beta chains were all read from a single sample in a study of T cell changes during pregnancy in multiple sclerosis. Method: immunoSEQ multiplex PCR; TCRdb's copy keeps in-frame clones and lacks some. Of 70,000 to 100,000 clones in the sample, 92% were seen once. The input for sequencing was peripheral blood, taken in the first trimester of pregnancy. These TCRs come from a female donor with multiple sclerosis, enrolled in a pregnancy study.

The chain employs TRBV7-8 and TRBJ2-7, with 11 bases that match TRBD2. The CDR3 is made up of 15 amino acids. Germline values: CDR1 SGHVS, CDR2 FQNEAQ. With 0 bases clipped from V and 6 bases from J, the junction kept 4 bases outside the gene matches. CDR3 sequence: CASSLALAGVGEQYF. CDR3 nucleotides: TGTGCCAGCAGCTTAGCACTAGCGGGAGTGGGCGAGCAGTACTTC.

This clone was seen just once. CDR3 region: CASSLLGFGAGSGQPQHF. Written as DNA, the CDR3 is TGTGCCAGTAGTTTGCTCGGTTTCGGGGCGGGGAGCGGTCAGCCCCAGCATTTT. This chain joins TRBV19 and TRBJ1-5, with D maybe TRBD1 (5 bases). V gave up 5 bases and J gave up 6 bases, with 26 bases separating them. This CDR3 contains 18 residues. The germline gives CDR1 LNHDA, CDR2 SQIVND (reference sequence).

The chain employs TRBV6-1 and TRBJ1-2; TRBD1 matches at 7 bases. This CDR3 comprises 15 residues. Looked up from germline, CDR1 is MNHNS and CDR2 is SASEGT. V lost 4 bases and J lost 3; bases outside the gene matches: 8. In nucleotides, the CDR3 is TGTGCCAGCAGTGGGGGACAGCAAGTGGACTATGGCTACACCTTC. This encodes CASSGGQQVDYGYTF.

V and J are TRBV4-3 and TRBJ2-7, with 12 nucleotides matching TRBD1. CDR1 is LGHNA, CDR2 YSLEER, per germline. The CDR3 totals 14 residues. With V trimmed by 5 bases and J by 5 bases, 4 bases remained unmatched. This CDR3 is CASSSGTGGNEQYF. The CDR3 DNA sequence: TGCGCCAGCAGCTCCGGGACAGGGGGCAACGAGCAGTACTTC.

This chain connects TRBV28 to TRBJ2-7; 14 bases map to TRBD2. With V trimmed by 6 bases and J by 6 bases, 4 bases remained unmatched. This CDR3 is 14 amino acids long. Germline-derived CDR1 and CDR2 are MDHEN and SYDVKM. CDR3 loop: CASRPGLAGVEQYF. The CDR3 region has the DNA TGTGCCAGCAGACCGGGACTAGCGGGAGTCGAGCAGTACTTC.

The chain recombines TRBV10-2 with TRBJ1-2; TRBD1 is a possible D gene (6 bases). CDR1 and CDR2 (germline): WSHSY, SAAADI. V was clipped by 4 bases and J by 6 bases, with 9 bases between them. This CDR3 region has 12 residues. The DNA of the CDR3 is TGCGCCAGCAGTGGAAACAGGGATGGCTACACCTTC. Translating it yields CASSGNRDGYTF.

This clone was seen more than once but under ten times. The V and J genes are TRBV7-6 and TRBJ1-5, with D unclear. V was trimmed by 7 bases and J by 7 bases, leaving 14 bases between them. This CDR3 spans 13 amino acids. CDR1 is SGHVS, CDR2 FNYEAQ, per germline. The CDR3 sequence is CASTSGGGQPQHF. CDR3 bases: TGTGCCAGCACCTCGGGAGGCGGACAGCCCCAGCATTTT.

The CDR3 region has the DNA TGTGCCAGCAGCTACGGTAGCGGGAGTGAAGAGACCCAGTACTTC. Protein: CASSYGSGSEETQYF. V and J are TRBV7-2 and TRBJ2-5, with TRBD2 identical over 9 bases. With 4 bases clipped from V and 3 bases from J, the junction kept 6 bases outside the gene matches. The CDR3 has 15 amino acids. The germline V gene encodes CDR1 SGHTA and CDR2 FQGNSA.

This clone appeared once. The V call is TRBV15, the J call TRBJ2-7, with D possibly TRBD2 on 6 matching bases. The germline V gene has CDR1 LNHNV and CDR2 YYDKDF (reference sequence). Trimming pared 3 bases from V and 2 bases from J, leaving 11 bases between. The CDR3 extends over 14 amino acids. The CDR3 loop is CATSRRAGPYEQYF. DNA for the CDR3: TGTGCCACCAGCAGGCGGGCGGGACCCTACGAGCAGTACTTC.

About this clone: At one of its ends the junction is not consistent with the germline gene, which may arise from a read error. The J gene is TRBJ2-7, the V gene TRBV6-1; 8 nucleotides line up with TRBD1. CDR1 MNHNS and CDR2 SASEGT come from the germline V gene. The CDR3 consists of 12 residues. This CDR3 reads CAAQGAQVEQYF. The DNA for the CDR3 is TGCGCCGCCCAGGGGGCGCAAGTCGAGCAGTACTTC.

Note on this clone: A junction end diverges from the germline sequence, so it may reflect a read error. The sample has other DNA sequences that encode this CDR3 too. This chain links TRBV5-4 with TRBJ1-2; tentative D call: TRBD1 (6 bases). The CDR3 is made up of 13 amino acids. Germline V gives CDR1 SGHNT, CDR2 YYREEE (reference sequence). The CDR3: CASSLDSNYGYTF. In DNA form, the CDR3 reads TGCGCCAGCAGCTTGGACAGTAACTATGGCTACACCTTC.

The chain uses TRBV5-4 and TRBJ2-5, with 9 bases aligning to TRBD1. This CDR3 is built from 15 residues. After removal of 4 bases from V and 2 bases from J, the junction contained 6 bases not matched to a gene. In germline, CDR1 is SGHNT, CDR2 YYREEE (reference sequence). The CDR3 spells CASSGAGQGQETQYF. The CDR3 DNA is TGTGCCAGCAGCGGGGCGGGACAGGGACAAGAGACCCAGTACTTC.

The chain employs TRBV4-3 and TRBJ2-1; a possible D gene is TRBD1 (5 bases). The CDR3 sequence is 17 residues long. Germline V gene data show CDR1 as LGHNA and CDR2 as YSLEER. V lost 0 bases and J lost 6, with 18 bases in between. CDR3 sequence: CASSQDLGLRASNEQFF. In nucleotides, the CDR3 is TGCGCCAGCAGCCAAGATCTGGGGCTCCGAGCGAGCAATGAGCAGTTCTTC.

The V and J genes are TRBV5-1 and TRBJ2-1; possibly TRBD2 for D (5 bases). Germline CDR1 SGHRS, CDR2 YFSETQ. CDR3 size: 16 residues. V was clipped by 0 bases and J by 0 bases, with 10 bases between them. CDR3 sequence: CASSLAPDFSYNEQFF. CDR3 in DNA: TGCGCCAGCAGCTTGGCCCCGGACTTCTCCTACAATGAGCAGTTCTTC.

J is TRBJ2-7 and V is TRBV25-1, with 7 bases lining up with TRBD2. With V trimmed by 1 base and J by 7 bases, 4 bases remained unmatched. CDR1 is MGHDK, CDR2 SYGVNS, per germline. This CDR3 is built from 13 residues. The DNA of the CDR3 is TGTGCCAGCAGTGAATGGGCGGGAGAAGAGCAGTACTTC. Amino acids: CASSEWAGEEQYF.

J is TRBJ2-7 and V is TRBV10-3; 7 bases fit TRBD1. Germline CDR1 is ENHRY and CDR2 is SYGVKD. CDR3 length: 12 amino acids. The V and J ends lost 4 bases and 3 bases, in that order; junction bases with no gene match: 0. For the CDR3, the DNA is TGTGCCATCAGTGGGGACAGCTACGAGCAGTACTTC. Translation gives CAISGDSYEQYF.

This chain uses TRBV10-1 with TRBJ2-2; 7 bases agree with TRBD1. This CDR3 contains 13 residues. CDR1 and CDR2 from the germline V gene are WNHNN and SYGVQD (reference sequence). Trimming removed 8 bases from V and 1 base from J; junction bases left unmatched: 1. CDR3 nucleotide sequence: TGCGCCAGCCGGGACAGGAACACCGGGGAGCTGTTTTTT. Encoded protein: CASRDRNTGELFF.

V gene TRBV28 combines with J gene TRBJ2-4; D might be TRBD1 (6 bases). The CDR3 covers 24 residues. V was cut by 5 bases and J by 0 bases, with 38 bases left in between. Germline V gives CDR1 MDHEN, CDR2 SYDVKM. The CDR3 nucleotides read TGTGCCAGCAGTCCTTATTTTAACCCGAACGCATTCGACAGGACCCTAATAGCCAAAAACATTCAGTACTTC. It specifies CASSPYFNPNAFDRTLIAKNIQYF.

The rearrangement joins TRBV4-1 to TRBJ2-7, with TRBD2 matching over 8 bases. The ends lost 1 base at V and 4 bases at J; junction bases unmatched: 6. The germline CDR1 and CDR2 sequences are MGHRA and YSYEKL. This CDR3 contains 15 residues. CDR3 sequence reads: CASSQGGPGGYEQYF. The DNA of the CDR3 is TGCGCCAGCAGCCAAGGGGGGCCGGGAGGGTACGAGCAGTACTTC.

V usage is TRBV28 and J usage is TRBJ1-2; unclear D gene. Trimming stripped 6 bases from V and 3 bases from J, with 14 bases between. Germline CDR1 and CDR2: MDHEN and SYDVKM. The CDR3 is made up of 14 amino acids. In nucleotides, the CDR3 is TGTGCCAGCAGCCTAGGAAGCACTGACTATGGCTACACCTTC. It specifies CASSLGSTDYGYTF.

This chain uses TRBV18 with TRBJ1-1; no reliable D call. The CDR3 consists of 15 residues. Germline values: CDR1 KGHSH, CDR2 LQKENI. Trimming took off 0 bases at V and 4 bases at J, with 12 bases between the two ends. The CDR3 region has the DNA TGTGCCAGCTCACCACCGAACGGAGCTCTCACTGAAGCTTTCTTT. Amino acids: CASSPPNGALTEAFF. Full variable domain (rest looked up from reference TRBV18 and TRBJ1-1): NAGVMQNPRHLVRRRGQEARLRCSPMKGHSHVYWYRQLPEEGLKFMVYLQKENIIDESGMPKERFSAEFPKEGPSILRIQQVVRGDSAAYFCASSPPNGALTEAFFGQGTRLTVV.

The CDR3 is CASSVQRTRSRDTQYF. The CDR3, as DNA: TGTGCCAGCAGCGTCCAACGGACTAGATCAAGAGATACGCAGTATTTT. This sequence joins TRBV27 and TRBJ2-3; TRBD2 matches 7 bases. CDR1 MNHEY and CDR2 SMNVEV come from the germline V gene (reference sequence). This CDR3 spans 16 amino acids. J was trimmed by 5 bases and V by 6 bases; bases with no gene match: 14.

This clone appeared a single time. The V and J genes are TRBV27 and TRBJ2-3; D is possibly TRBD1 (5 bases). Trimming left V 0 bases short and J 2 bases short, with 9 bases between. Germline V CDR1 and CDR2: MNHEY, SMNVEV (reference sequence). The CDR3 consists of 15 residues. CDR3 sequence reads: CASSLSGRATDTQYF. The CDR3 region has the DNA TGTGCCAGCAGTTTATCAGGCAGGGCCACAGATACGCAGTATTTT.

The CDR3 here is CASSPTPGGYTDTQYF. The CDR3 bases are TGCGCCAGCAGCCCCACCCCGGGGGGATACACAGATACGCAGTATTTT. The chain joins TRBV5-1 to TRBJ2-3; 7 nucleotides match TRBD2. With 4 bases clipped from V and 2 bases from J, the junction kept 10 bases outside the gene matches. The germline CDR1 and CDR2 sequences are SGHRS and YFSETQ. CDR3 length: 16 residues.

V usage is TRBV7-9 and J usage is TRBJ2-7, with 7 positions matching TRBD1. Trimming cost V 1 base and J 3 bases; bases outside gene matches: 9. Germline CDR1 is SEHNR and CDR2 is FQNEAQ (reference sequence). This CDR3 region has 16 residues. The CDR3 loop reads CASSLDSGTALYEQYF. In nucleotides, the CDR3 is TGTGCCAGCAGCTTAGATTCCGGGACAGCCCTCTACGAGCAGTACTTC.